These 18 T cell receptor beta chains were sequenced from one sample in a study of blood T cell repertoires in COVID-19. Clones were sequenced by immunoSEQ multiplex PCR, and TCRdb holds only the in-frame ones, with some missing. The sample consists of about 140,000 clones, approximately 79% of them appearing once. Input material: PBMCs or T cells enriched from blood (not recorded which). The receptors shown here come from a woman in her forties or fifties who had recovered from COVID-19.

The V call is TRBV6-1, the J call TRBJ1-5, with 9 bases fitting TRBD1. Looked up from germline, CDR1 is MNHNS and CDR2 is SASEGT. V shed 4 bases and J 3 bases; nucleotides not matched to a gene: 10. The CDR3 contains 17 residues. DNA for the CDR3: TGTGCCAGCAGTGGCCACCTGGGACAGGGCGTCAATCAGCCCCAGCATTTT. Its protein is CASSGHLGQGVNQPQHF.

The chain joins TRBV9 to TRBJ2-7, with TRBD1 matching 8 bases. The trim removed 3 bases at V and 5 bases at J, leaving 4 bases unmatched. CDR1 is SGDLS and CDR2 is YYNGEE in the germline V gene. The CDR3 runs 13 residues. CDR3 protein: CASSAGQGNEQYF. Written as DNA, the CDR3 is TGTGCCAGCAGCGCAGGACAGGGCAACGAGCAGTACTTC.

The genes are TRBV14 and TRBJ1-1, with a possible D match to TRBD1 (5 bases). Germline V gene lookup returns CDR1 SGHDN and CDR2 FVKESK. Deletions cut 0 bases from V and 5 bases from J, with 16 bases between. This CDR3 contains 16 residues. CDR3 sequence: CASSQDSRGSETEAFF. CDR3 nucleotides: TGTGCCAGCAGCCAAGATTCCCGGGGGTCGGAAACTGAAGCTTTCTTT.

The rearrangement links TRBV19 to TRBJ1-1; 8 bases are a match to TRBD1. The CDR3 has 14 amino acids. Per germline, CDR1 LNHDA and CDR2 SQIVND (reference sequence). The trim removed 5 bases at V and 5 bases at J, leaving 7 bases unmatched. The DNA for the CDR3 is TGTGCCAGTAGTTTTACAGGGGGGCGAACTGAAGCTTTCTTT. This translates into CASSFTGGRTEAFF. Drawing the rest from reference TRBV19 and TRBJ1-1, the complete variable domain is DGGITQSPKYLFRKEGQNVTLSCEQNLNHDAMYWYRQDPGQGLRLIYYSQIVNDFQKGDIAEGYSVSREKKESFPLTVTSAQKNPTAFYLCASSFTGGRTEAFFGQGTRLTVV.

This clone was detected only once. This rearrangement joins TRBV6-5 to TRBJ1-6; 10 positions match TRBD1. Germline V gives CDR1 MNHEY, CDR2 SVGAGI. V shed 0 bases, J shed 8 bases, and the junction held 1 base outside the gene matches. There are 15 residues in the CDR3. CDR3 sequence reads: CASSYSGTGDSPLHF. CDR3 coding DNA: TGTGCCAGCAGTTACTCGGGGACAGGGGATTCACCCCTCCACTTT.

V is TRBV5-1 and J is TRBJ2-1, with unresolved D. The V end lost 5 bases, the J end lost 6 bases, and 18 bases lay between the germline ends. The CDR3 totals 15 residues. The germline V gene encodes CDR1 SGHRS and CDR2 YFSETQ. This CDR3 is CASRLAGSRPNEQFF. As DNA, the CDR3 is TGCGCCAGCAGGTTAGCCGGGTCCCGCCCCAATGAGCAGTTCTTC.

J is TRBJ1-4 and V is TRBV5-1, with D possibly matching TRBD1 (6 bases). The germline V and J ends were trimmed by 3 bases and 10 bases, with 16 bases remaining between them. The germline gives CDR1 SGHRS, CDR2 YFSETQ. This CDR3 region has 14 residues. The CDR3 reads CASSSRDTKGKLFF. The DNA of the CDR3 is TGCGCCAGCAGCTCCCGGGACACCAAGGGAAAACTGTTTTTT.

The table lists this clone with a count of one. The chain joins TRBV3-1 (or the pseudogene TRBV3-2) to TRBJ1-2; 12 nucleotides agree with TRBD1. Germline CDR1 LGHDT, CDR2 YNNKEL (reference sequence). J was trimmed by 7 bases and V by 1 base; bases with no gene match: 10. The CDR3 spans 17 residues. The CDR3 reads CASSQVVSGTGGFGYTF. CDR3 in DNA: TGTGCCAGCAGCCAAGTGGTATCTGGGACAGGGGGCTTTGGCTACACCTTC.

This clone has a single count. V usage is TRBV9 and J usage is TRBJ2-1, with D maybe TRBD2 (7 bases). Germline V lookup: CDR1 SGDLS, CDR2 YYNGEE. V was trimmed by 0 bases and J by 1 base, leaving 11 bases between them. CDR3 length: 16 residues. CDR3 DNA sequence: TGTGCCAGCAGCGTAGGTGGGGGGGCTTCCTACAATGAGCAGTTCTTC. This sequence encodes CASSVGGGASYNEQFF.

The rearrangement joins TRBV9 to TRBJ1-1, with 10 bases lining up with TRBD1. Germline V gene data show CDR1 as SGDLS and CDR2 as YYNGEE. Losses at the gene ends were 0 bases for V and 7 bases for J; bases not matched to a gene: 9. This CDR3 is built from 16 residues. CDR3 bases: TGTGCCAGCAGCGTAGAGGGACAGGGGCTCGTCGGTGAAGCTTTCTTT. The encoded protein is CASSVEGQGLVGEAFF.

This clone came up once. The CDR3 spells CASSPIGDGYTF. CDR3 DNA sequence: TGTGCCAGCTCACCAATAGGAGATGGCTACACCTTC. V and J are TRBV18 and TRBJ1-2; D gene ambiguous. This CDR3 comprises 12 residues. Trimming took off 2 bases at V and 6 bases at J, with 7 bases between the two ends. CDR1 is KGHSH and CDR2 is LQKENI in the germline V gene.

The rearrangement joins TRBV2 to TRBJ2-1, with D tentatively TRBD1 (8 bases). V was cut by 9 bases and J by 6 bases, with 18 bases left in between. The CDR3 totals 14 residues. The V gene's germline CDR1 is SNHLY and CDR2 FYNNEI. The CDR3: CARETGEGSNEQFF. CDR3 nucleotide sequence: TGTGCCAGAGAGACAGGGGAGGGGTCCAATGAGCAGTTCTTC.

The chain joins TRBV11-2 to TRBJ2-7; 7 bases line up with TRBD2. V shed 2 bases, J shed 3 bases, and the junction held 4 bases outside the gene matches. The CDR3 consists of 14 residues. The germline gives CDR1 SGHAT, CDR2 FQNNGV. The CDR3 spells CASSLMRGSYEQYF. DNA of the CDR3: TGTGCCAGCAGCTTAATGCGGGGGAGCTACGAGCAGTACTTC.

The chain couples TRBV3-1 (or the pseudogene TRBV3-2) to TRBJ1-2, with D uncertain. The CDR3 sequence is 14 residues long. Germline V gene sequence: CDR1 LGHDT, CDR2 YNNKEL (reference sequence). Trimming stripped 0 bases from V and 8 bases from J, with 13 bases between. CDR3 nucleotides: TGTGCCAGCAGCCAAGATTATGAGGCGAAGGGCTACACCTTC. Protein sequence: CASSQDYEAKGYTF.

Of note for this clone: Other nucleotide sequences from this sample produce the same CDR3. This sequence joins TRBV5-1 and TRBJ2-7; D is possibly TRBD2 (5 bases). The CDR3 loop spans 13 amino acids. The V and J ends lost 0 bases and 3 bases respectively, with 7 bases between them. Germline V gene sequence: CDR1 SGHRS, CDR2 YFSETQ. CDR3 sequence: CASSLDGSYEQYF. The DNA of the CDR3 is TGCGCCAGCAGCTTGGATGGGAGCTACGAGCAGTACTTC.

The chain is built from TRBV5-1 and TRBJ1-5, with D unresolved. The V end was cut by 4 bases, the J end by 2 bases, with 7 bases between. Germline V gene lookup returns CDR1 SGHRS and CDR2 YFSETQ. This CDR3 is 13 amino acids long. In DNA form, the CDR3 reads TGCGCCAGCAGCCCCGGGGGCAATCAGCCCCAGCATTTT. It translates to CASSPGGNQPQHF.

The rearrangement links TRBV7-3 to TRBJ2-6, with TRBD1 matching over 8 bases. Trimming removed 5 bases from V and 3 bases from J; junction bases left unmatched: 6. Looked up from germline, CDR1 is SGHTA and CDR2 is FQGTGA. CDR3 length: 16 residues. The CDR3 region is CASSLQGAGGANVLTF. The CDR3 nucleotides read TGTGCCAGCAGCCTTCAGGGGGCGGGTGGGGCCAACGTCCTGACTTTC. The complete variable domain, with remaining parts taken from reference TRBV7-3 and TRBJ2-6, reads GAGVSQTPSNKVTEKGKYVELRCDPISGHTALYWYRQSLGQGPEFLIYFQGTGAADDSGLPNDRFFAVRPEGSVSTLKIQRTERGDSAVYLCASSLQGAGGANVLTFGAGSRLTVL.

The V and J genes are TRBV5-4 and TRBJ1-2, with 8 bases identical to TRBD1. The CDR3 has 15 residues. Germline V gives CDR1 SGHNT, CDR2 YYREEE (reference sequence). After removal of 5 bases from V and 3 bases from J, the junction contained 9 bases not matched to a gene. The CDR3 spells CASSSDRAAYYGYTF. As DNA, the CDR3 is TGTGCCAGCAGTTCGGACAGGGCCGCCTACTATGGCTACACCTTC.